The 18 T cell receptor beta chains listed next were all sequenced from one sample in a study of T cells after yellow fever vaccination. TCRdb called the 5' RACE reads again in MiXCR, with one record for every CDR3 protein. The sample has about 580,000 distinct CDR3 sequences, about 15% seen once. Sequences were derived from PBMCs, sampled 5 days after the first yellow fever vaccination. The receptors derive from a man aged 18 to 30 who received the YFV17D yellow fever vaccine.

This clonotype occurred a few times. This sequence joins TRBV7-9 and TRBJ2-3; 7 bases line up with TRBD1. Germline assignment: CDR1 SEHNR and CDR2 FQNEAQ (reference sequence). CDR3 length: 15 residues. V gave up 4 bases and J gave up 2 bases; unmatched junction bases: 6. The CDR3 DNA reads as TGTGCCAGCAGCTCTTGGGACAGCCCCACAGATACGCAGTATTTT. As protein: CASSSWDSPTDTQYF. Drawing the rest from reference TRBV7-9 and TRBJ2-3, the complete variable domain is DTGVSQNPRHKITKRGQNVTFRCDPISEHNRLYWYRQTLGQGPEFLTYFQNEAQLEKSRLLSDRFSAERPKGSFSTLEIQRTEQGDSAMYLCASSSWDSPTDTQYFGPGTRLTVL.

The V gene is TRBV28, the J gene TRBJ2-7; 8 bases line up with TRBD1. Germline V lookup: CDR1 MDHEN, CDR2 SYDVKM. V shed 8 bases and J 5 bases; nucleotides not matched to a gene: 11. The CDR3 sequence is 14 residues long. As DNA, the CDR3 is TGTGCCAGCCAGAGACAGGGGTCGGGCCACGAGCAGTACGTC. It specifies CASQRQGSGHEQYV.

This clonotype was observed many times. The chain recombines TRBV7-2 with TRBJ2-3; 15 bases line up with TRBD2. The J segment lost 4 bases and the V segment lost 4 bases, leaving 3 bases of the junction unmatched. The CDR3 runs 16 residues. From germline, CDR1 is SGHTA and CDR2 FQGNSA. CDR3 nucleotides: TGTGCCAGCAGCTGGGGACTAGCGGGGGGACCAGATACGCAGTATTTT. Its protein is CASSWGLAGGPDTQYF.

The chain links TRBV14 to TRBJ2-1, with TRBD2 as a possible D gene (6 bases). Germline lookup yields CDR1 SGHDN and CDR2 FVKESK. V dropped 4 bases and J dropped 0 bases, with 13 bases sitting between them. This CDR3 is 16 amino acids long. CDR3 sequence reads: CASSPRVGGSYNEQFF. The CDR3 coding sequence is TGTGCCAGCAGCCCTCGAGTGGGGGGCTCCTACAATGAGCAGTTCTTC.

The chain combines TRBV5-1 with TRBJ1-2; tentatively, D is TRBD1 (6 bases). The CDR3 is 17 amino acids. Germline CDR1 and CDR2: SGHRS and YFSETQ. Deletions cut 2 bases from V and 4 bases from J, with 21 bases between. CDR3: CASSLGATGKESYGYTF. In nucleotides, the CDR3 is TGCGCCAGCAGCTTAGGGGCCACAGGGAAAGAGTCCTATGGCTACACCTTC. The full variable domain, in which reference TRBV5-1 and TRBJ1-2 provide the parts outside the CDR3, is KAGVTQTPRYLIKTRGQQVTLSCSPISGHRSVSWYQQTPGQGLQFLFEYFSETQRNKGNFPGRFSGRQFSNSRSEMNVSTLELGDSALYLCASSLGATGKESYGYTFGSGTRLTVV.

This chain joins TRBV19 and TRBJ2-7; a possible D gene is TRBD2 (6 bases). From germline, CDR1 is LNHDA and CDR2 SQIVND (reference sequence). This CDR3 spans 17 amino acids. V dropped 0 bases and J dropped 7 bases, with 22 bases sitting between them. CDR3 amino acids: CASSIDHSERLRGEQYF. The CDR3 DNA follows: TGTGCCAGTAGTATAGACCATTCGGAACGACTCCGGGGGGAGCAGTACTTC. Supplemented by reference TRBV19 and TRBJ2-7, the full variable domain reads DGGITQSPKYLFRKEGQNVTLSCEQNLNHDAMYWYRQDPGQGLRLIYYSQIVNDFQKGDIAEGYSVSREKKESFPLTVTSAQKNPTAFYLCASSIDHSERLRGEQYFGPGTRLTVT.

The chain is built from TRBV2 and TRBJ2-1, with a weak D call TRBD1 (5 bases). There are 15 residues in the CDR3. V gave up 6 bases and J gave up 0 bases, with 12 bases separating them. CDR1 and CDR2 from the germline V gene are SNHLY and FYNNEI. CDR3 nucleotides: TGTGCCAGCAGGAACGACAGAAACTCCTACAATGAGCAGTTCTTC. Translated: CASRNDRNSYNEQFF.

The J gene is TRBJ2-3, the V gene TRBV20-1, with 8 positions matching TRBD2. The CDR3 extends over 15 amino acids. Per germline, CDR1 DFQATT and CDR2 SNEGSKA (reference sequence). V dropped 3 bases and J dropped 4; count of bases not matched to a gene: 9. The CDR3 DNA reads TGCAGTGCTAGGTCTACCGGGGGGGCCTCAGATACGCAGTATTTT. Protein sequence: CSARSTGGASDTQYF.

This clonotype showed up many times. CDR3 coding DNA: TGTGCCAGCAGTTACTCGGGACAGGGGGAGGACAATGAGCAGTTCTTC. Translating gives CASSYSGQGEDNEQFF. This chain connects TRBV6-5 to TRBJ2-1; 11 bases are shared with TRBD1. This CDR3 contains 16 residues. The J segment lost 5 bases and the V segment lost 0 bases, leaving 3 bases of the junction unmatched. CDR1 and CDR2 (germline): MNHEY, SVGAGI.

This clonotype has only a few counts. The chain has TRBV7-9 and TRBJ2-1; D remains unclear. This CDR3 contains 16 residues. V lost 5 bases and J 0 bases, leaving 14 bases between the germline ends. Germline V gives CDR1 SEHNR, CDR2 FQNEAQ (reference sequence). CDR3: CASSPEVADSYNEQFF. The CDR3 DNA follows: TGTGCCAGCAGCCCAGAGGTCGCAGACTCCTACAATGAGCAGTTCTTC.

There are a few counts of this clonotype. J is TRBJ1-2 and V is TRBV12-3 or TRBV12-4; TRBD1 matches 11 bases. The trim removed 5 bases at V and 7 bases at J, leaving 3 bases unmatched. This CDR3 has 13 amino acids. CDR3 coding DNA: TGTGCCAGCAGTGGACAGGGGGCGAGTGGCTACACCTTC. Translating it yields CASSGQGASGYTF.

The genes are TRBV7-3 and TRBJ2-3, with a weak D call TRBD1 (5 bases). This CDR3 region has 11 residues. In germline, CDR1 is SGHTA, CDR2 FQGTGA. The ends were cut back, 6 bases at V and 9 bases at J, with 10 bases in the middle. The CDR3 DNA reads as TGTGCCAGCAGTGACTCAGGGACGCAGTATTTT. This codes for CASSDSGTQYF.

The genes are TRBV6-5 and TRBJ1-1; no firm D call. CDR1 MNHEY and CDR2 SVGAGI come from the germline V gene. Trimming pared 4 bases from V and 0 bases from J, leaving 15 bases between. The CDR3 consists of 16 residues. The CDR3 DNA reads TGTGCCAGCAGTTCGCAGATCGGGCCCATGAACACTGAAGCTTTCTTT. Protein product: CASSSQIGPMNTEAFF.

This clonotype was seen ten or more times. The chain has TRBV5-1 and TRBJ2-5; no clear D gene. This CDR3 has 14 amino acids. The V end was cut by 2 bases, the J end by 1 base, with 9 bases between. CDR1 is SGHRS and CDR2 is YFSETQ in the germline V gene. The CDR3 spells CASSFRVLQETQYF. Here the CDR3 DNA reads TGCGCCAGCAGCTTCCGGGTCCTCCAAGAGACCCAGTACTTC.

This chain uses TRBV12-3 or TRBV12-4 with TRBJ2-7; D unresolved. The CDR3 is 14 residues long. Trimming stripped 3 bases from V and 3 bases from J, with 12 bases between. The CDR3 loop is CASSFDIAGYEQYF. The CDR3 DNA is TGTGCCAGCAGTTTTGACATAGCTGGCTACGAGCAGTACTTC.

The chain has TRBV19 and TRBJ2-3; D is perhaps TRBD1 (5 bases). The germline V and J ends were trimmed by 5 bases and 1 base, with 13 bases remaining between them. The CDR3 has 15 residues. Germline assignment: CDR1 LNHDA and CDR2 SQIVND (reference sequence). The CDR3 sequence is CASSGRIRGTDTQYF. CDR3 nucleotides: TGTGCCAGTAGTGGACGGATCAGGGGCACAGATACGCAGTATTTT.

V gene TRBV28 combines with J gene TRBJ1-1; D gene unclear. The germline gives CDR1 MDHEN, CDR2 SYDVKM. The CDR3 consists of 12 residues. Trimming took off 6 bases at V and 8 bases at J, with 13 bases between the two ends. CDR3 coding DNA: TGTGCCAGCAGCTCCGGGCTTCTAGAAGCTTTCTTT. Its translation: CASSSGLLEAFF. Full variable domain (outside the CDR3, taken from reference TRBV28 and TRBJ1-1): DVKVTQSSRYLVKRTGEKVFLECVQDMDHENMFWYRQDPGLGLRLIYFSYDVKMKEKGDIPEGYSVSREKKERFSLILESASTNQTSMYLCASSSGLLEAFFGQGTRLTVV.

This rearrangement joins TRBV6-5 to TRBJ1-3, with no clear D. V was pared by 6 bases and J by 0 bases, with 12 bases between. The CDR3 extends over 15 amino acids. Per germline, CDR1 MNHEY and CDR2 SVGAGI. CDR3 DNA: TGTGCCAGCAGCGCCTCCTGGAGCTCTGGAAACACCATATATTTT. Amino acid sequence: CASSASWSSGNTIYF.